This is a list of T cell receptor beta chains from one sample in a study of T cells in Graves' hyperthyroidism and ophthalmopathy. TCRdb independently ran MiXCR on the multiplex PCR reads; one entry per CDR3 protein. The repertoire holds 300,000 to 450,000 distinct CDR3 sequences, less than 20% seen once, with 40% in the top ten. Sequenced sample: blood. These receptors were collected from a man between 18 and 29 years old with Graves' ophthalmopathy. Each CDR3 is given without its conserved first and last residue. Not all rows give a size; the values are once, few, many and, for expanded clones, a class.

>many|TRBJ1-5|TRBV2
ASRARGSNQPQH
>few|TRBJ2-3|TRBV4-2
ASSQFSSGGATDTQY
>many|TRBJ1-2|TRBV6-1
ASSPVLYYGYT
>many|TRBJ1-5|TRBV18
ASSHTDGNQPQH
>NA|TRBJ1-2|TRBV7-9
ASSRDSSGGRSSSNYGYT
>many|TRBJ2-5|TRBV6-5
ASSYRQGGETQY
>few|TRBJ2-1|TRBV5-1
ASSLANDRGRSIGYNEQF
>many|TRBJ2-3|TRBV6-1
ASRKIAGGHTDTQY
>few|TRBJ1-1|TRBV13
ASSFYGGPEAF
>NA|TRBJ1-2|TRBV3-1
ASILRVYGYT
>many|TRBJ2-5|TRBV28
ASSLPSGQFLQETQY
>few|TRBJ1-4|TRBV18
ASSPTGFNEKLF
>NA|TRBJ2-1|TRBV20-1
SAPPGLEYEQF
>NA|TRBJ2-3|TRBV19
ASSMRSASTDTQY
>many|TRBJ1-1|TRBV3-1
ASSPGGANTEAF
>NA|TRBJ2-7|TRBV10-3
AISESGQPYEQY
>few|TRBJ2-7|TRBV7-2
ASSWGQGEFEQY
>few|TRBJ1-1|TRBV28
ASSSETGITEAF
>NA|TRBJ2-2|TRBV27
ASSPMAGNTGELF
>many|TRBJ1-1|TRBV10-3
AISESRQGARTEAF
>many|TRBJ2-2|TRBV28
ASSLPGDNTGELF
>many|TRBJ1-2|TRBV19
ASSSGRTYGYT
>NA|TRBJ1-1|TRBV2
ASSEVGGTGPQQF
>many|TRBJ1-2|TRBV7-9
ASSPPVEGEDGYT
>once|TRBJ2-6|TRBV4-1
ASSQVGLGRANVLT
>many|TRBJ1-1|TRBV20-1
SARKGQINTEAF
>many|TRBJ1-3|TRBV9
ASSTGNTIY
>NA|TRBJ2-2|TRBV13
ASSRGTGAGTGELF
>NA|TRBJ2-7|TRBV7-6
ASSSQENYEQY
>few|TRBJ1-2|TRBV6-2/TRBV6-3
ASTGTSVYGYT
>once|TRBJ2-1|TRBV6-4
ASSDGTSGGPPNEQF
>NA|TRBJ2-7|TRBV2
ASSPPSVLAGGGEQY
>NA|TRBJ2-7|TRBV20-1
SALTGTSGGASYEQY
>NA|TRBJ2-4|TRBV19
ASSSAEGWGAKNIQY
>few|TRBJ2-1|TRBV7-3
ASSLEGGASYNEQF
>many|TRBJ1-5|TRBV2
ASRHREVSNQPQH
>many|TRBJ2-3|TRBV20-1
SARDPGLAGPTDTQY
>many|TRBJ1-1|TRBV28
ASSPAGQGGDMNTEAF
>many|TRBJ2-1|TRBV28
ASSLSGYNEQF
>NA|TRBJ2-2|TRBV5-1
ASSSAHRGTGELF
>few|TRBJ2-5|TRBV7-7
ASSTTVGPETQY
>NA|TRBJ2-5|TRBV7-7
ASSQLGTGGQETRY
>many|TRBJ1-6|TRBV5-1
ASRTLDRGDSPLH
>many|TRBJ2-1|TRBV12-3/TRBV12-4
ASSPDPDSNEQF
>NA|NA|TRBV4-1
ASRQVPGTGGRAF
>NA|TRBJ2-7|TRBV25-1
ASSDVLAPYEQY
>many|TRBJ2-3|TRBV5-1
ASRPWDRTDTQY
>many|TRBJ2-7|TRBV7-9
ATVPVLDEQY
>few|TRBJ1-2|TRBV20-1
SARIRQGANYGYT
>many|TRBJ2-3|TRBV24-1
ATSDPGSDTQY
>many|TRBJ1-1|TRBV7-9
ASSFYNTEAF
>few|TRBJ2-1|TRBV6-5
ASSYYGGSSYNEQF
>NA|TRBJ2-3|TRBV28
ASSAISGRAADTQY
>many|TRBJ1-5|TRBV7-8
ASSQALRNNDQPQH
>few|TRBJ2-1|TRBV19
ASSPPSPATDEQF
>many|TRBJ1-2|TRBV2
ASLGGQDYGYT
>few|TRBJ2-1|TRBV24-1
ATSGPQRRSWNEQF
>many|TRBJ2-7|TRBV29-1
SVHRGNLAEQY
>few|TRBJ1-5|TRBV6-1
ASTPGPRLTSNQPQH
>many|TRBJ1-5|TRBV12-3/TRBV12-4
ASSLGRDRGYQPQH